Following are 2 T cell receptor beta chains from one sample sequenced in a study of T-cell reconstitution after alpha-beta-depleted transplantation in children. Which antigens these TCRs recognize remains unknown. Study-level results: After transplant, at about two months, alpha-beta T cells were reportedly derived from several hundred expanded graft clones.

The authors prepared the TCRbeta library with unique molecular identifiers. A single record per CDR3 protein comes from TCRdb applying MiXCR to the PCR reads. This table holds roughly 32,000 distinct CDR3 sequences, 6.4% found once. The sequenced sample was peripheral blood, obtained 60 days after TCRalphabeta/CD19-depleted stem cell transplant. The source is a child under two years old who had a stem cell transplant for acute myeloid leukemia, so the T cells may come from the graft donor.

This clonotype was recorded at least ten times. In DNA, the CDR3 is TGCGCCAGCAGCGCCCCCCTCGTGAGCTCCTACAATGAGCAGTTCTTC. Protein product: CASSAPLVSSYNEQFF. The V gene is TRBV5-1, the J gene TRBJ2-1; D gene ambiguous. Trimming shortened V by 4 bases and J by 0 bases, and 14 bases separated the two germline ends. This CDR3 has 16 residues. Germline loops: CDR1 SGHRS, CDR2 YFSETQ.

V usage is TRBV25-1 and J usage is TRBJ1-5; D is undetermined. The germline CDR1 and CDR2 sequences are MGHDK and SYGVNS. This CDR3 has 13 residues. Trimming stripped 3 bases from V and 5 bases from J, with 8 bases between. The CDR3 region has the DNA TGTGCCAGCAGTGAGCTGGGTGATCAGCCCCAGCATTTT. As protein: CASSELGDQPQHF.